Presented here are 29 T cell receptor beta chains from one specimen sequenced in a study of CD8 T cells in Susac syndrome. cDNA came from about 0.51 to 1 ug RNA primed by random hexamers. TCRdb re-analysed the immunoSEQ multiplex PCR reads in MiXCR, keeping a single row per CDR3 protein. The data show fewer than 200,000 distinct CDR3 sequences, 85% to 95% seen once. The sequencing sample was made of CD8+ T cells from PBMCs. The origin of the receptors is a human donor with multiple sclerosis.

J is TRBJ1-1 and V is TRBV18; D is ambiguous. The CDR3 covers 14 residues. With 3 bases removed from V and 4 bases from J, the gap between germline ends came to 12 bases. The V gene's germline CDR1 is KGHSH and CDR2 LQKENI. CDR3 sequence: CASSPVWESTEAFF. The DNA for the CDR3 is TGTGCCAGCTCACCCGTCTGGGAGAGCACTGAAGCTTTCTTT.

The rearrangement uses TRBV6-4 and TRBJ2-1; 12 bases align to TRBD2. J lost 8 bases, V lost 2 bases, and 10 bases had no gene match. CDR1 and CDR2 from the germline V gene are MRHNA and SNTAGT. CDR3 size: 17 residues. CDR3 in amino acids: CASSDGLAGGPTDEQFF. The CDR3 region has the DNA TGTGCCAGCAGTGACGGGCTAGCGGGAGGGCCGACCGATGAGCAGTTCTTC.

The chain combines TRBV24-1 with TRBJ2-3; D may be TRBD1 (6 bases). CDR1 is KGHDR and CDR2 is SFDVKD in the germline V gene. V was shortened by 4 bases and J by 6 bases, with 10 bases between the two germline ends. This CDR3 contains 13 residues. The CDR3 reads CATSDPGADTQYF. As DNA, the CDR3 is TGTGCCACCAGTGACCCAGGGGCGGATACGCAGTATTTT.

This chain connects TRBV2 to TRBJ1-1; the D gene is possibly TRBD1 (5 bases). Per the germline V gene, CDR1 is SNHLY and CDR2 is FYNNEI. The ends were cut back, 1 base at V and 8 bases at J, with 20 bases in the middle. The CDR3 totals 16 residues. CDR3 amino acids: CASSEVELKRGWEAFF. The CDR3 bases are TGTGCCAGCAGTGAAGTGGAGTTGAAGAGGGGCTGGGAAGCTTTCTTT. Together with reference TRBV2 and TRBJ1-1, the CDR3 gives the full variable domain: EPEVTQTPSHQVTQMGQEVILRCVPISNHLYFYWYRQILGQKVEFLVSFYNNEISEKSEIFDDQFSVERPDGSNFTLKIRSTKLEDSAMYFCASSEVELKRGWEAFFGQGTRLTVV.

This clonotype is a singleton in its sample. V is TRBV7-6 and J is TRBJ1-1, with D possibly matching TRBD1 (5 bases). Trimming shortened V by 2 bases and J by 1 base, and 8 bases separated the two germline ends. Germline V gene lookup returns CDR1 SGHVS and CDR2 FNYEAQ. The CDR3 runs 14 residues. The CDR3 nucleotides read TGTGCCAGCAGCTTAAACGGGGGGAACACTGAAGCTTTCTTT. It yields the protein CASSLNGGNTEAFF.

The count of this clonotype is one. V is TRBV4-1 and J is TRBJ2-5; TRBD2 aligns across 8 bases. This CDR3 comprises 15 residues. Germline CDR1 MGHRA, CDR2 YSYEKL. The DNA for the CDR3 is TGCGCAACGGGAGGGGCGGCGGGAGAGGGGGAGACCCAGTACTTC. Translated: CATGGAAGEGETQYF.

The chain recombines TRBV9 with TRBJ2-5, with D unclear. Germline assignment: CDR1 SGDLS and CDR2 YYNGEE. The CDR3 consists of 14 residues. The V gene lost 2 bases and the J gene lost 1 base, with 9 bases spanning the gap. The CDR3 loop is CASSVWSSQETQYF. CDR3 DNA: TGTGCCAGCAGCGTGTGGTCCAGCCAAGAGACCCAGTACTTC.

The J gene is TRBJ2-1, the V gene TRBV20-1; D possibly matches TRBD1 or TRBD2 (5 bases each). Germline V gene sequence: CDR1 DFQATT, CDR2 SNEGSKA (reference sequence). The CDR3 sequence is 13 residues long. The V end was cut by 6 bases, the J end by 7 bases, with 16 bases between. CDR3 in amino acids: CSARRDPSNEQFF. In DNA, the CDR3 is TGCAGTGCGCGCCGGGACCCCTCGAATGAGCAGTTCTTC.

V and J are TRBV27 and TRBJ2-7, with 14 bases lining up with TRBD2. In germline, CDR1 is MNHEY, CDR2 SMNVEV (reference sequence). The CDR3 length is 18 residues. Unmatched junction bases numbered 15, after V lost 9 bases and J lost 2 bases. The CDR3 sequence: CASGLAGGPASGPYEQYF. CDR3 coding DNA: TGTGCCAGTGGACTAGCGGGAGGACCTGCCTCCGGACCCTACGAGCAGTACTTC.

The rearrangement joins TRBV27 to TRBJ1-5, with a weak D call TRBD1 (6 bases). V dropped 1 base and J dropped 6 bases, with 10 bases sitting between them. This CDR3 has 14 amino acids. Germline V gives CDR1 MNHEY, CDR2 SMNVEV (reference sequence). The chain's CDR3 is CASSLYRVGQPQHF. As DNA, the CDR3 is TGTGCCAGCAGTTTATACAGGGTGGGTCAGCCCCAGCATTTT.

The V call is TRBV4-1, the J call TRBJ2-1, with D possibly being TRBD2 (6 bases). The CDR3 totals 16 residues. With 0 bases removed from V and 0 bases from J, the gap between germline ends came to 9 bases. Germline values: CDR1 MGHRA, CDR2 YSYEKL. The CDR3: CASSQDGGSSYNEQFF. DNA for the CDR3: TGCGCCAGCAGCCAAGATGGGGGGAGCTCCTACAATGAGCAGTTCTTC.

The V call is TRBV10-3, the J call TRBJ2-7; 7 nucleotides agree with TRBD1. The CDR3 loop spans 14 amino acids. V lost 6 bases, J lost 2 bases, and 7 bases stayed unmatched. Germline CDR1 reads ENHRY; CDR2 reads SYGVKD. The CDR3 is CAISEKDRAYEQYF. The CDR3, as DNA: TGTGCCATCAGCGAAAAAGACAGGGCCTACGAGCAGTACTTC.

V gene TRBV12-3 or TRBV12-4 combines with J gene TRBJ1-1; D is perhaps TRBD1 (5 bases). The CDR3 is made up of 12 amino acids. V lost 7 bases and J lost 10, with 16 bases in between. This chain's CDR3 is CASNPGTGGAFF. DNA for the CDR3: TGTGCCAGCAATCCCGGGACCGGTGGAGCTTTCTTT.

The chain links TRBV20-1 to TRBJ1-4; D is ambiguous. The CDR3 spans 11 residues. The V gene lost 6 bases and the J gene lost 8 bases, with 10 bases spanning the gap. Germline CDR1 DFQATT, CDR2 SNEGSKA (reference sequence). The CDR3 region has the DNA TGCAGTGCCCAGGACGGAGAAAAACTGTTTTTT. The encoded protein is CSAQDGEKLFF.

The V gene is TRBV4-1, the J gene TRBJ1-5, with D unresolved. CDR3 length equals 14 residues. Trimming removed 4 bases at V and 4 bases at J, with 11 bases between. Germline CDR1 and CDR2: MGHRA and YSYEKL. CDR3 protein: CASSLRVRNQPQHF. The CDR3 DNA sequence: TGCGCCAGCAGCCTCCGTGTCCGTAATCAGCCCCAGCATTTT.

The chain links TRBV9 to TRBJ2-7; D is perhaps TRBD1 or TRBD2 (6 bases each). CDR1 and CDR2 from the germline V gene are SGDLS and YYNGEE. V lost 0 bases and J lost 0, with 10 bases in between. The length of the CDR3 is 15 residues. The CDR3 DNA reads TGTGCCAGCAGCGTAGGGGGGGCAGACTCCTACGAGCAGTACTTC. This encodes CASSVGGADSYEQYF.

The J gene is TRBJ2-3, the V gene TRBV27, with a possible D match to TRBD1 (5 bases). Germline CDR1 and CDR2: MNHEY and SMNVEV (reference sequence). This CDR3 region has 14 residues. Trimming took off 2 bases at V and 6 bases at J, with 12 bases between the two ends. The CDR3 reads CASSLLQGPDTQYF. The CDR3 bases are TGTGCCAGCAGTTTACTTCAGGGCCCGGATACGCAGTATTTT.

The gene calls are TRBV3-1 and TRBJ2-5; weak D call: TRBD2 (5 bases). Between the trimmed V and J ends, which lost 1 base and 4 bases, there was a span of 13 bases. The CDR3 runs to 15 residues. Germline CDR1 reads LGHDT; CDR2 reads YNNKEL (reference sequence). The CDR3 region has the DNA TGTGCCAGCAGCCAAGCTCCCAGCGGAGGAGAGACCCAGTACTTC. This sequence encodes CASSQAPSGGETQYF.

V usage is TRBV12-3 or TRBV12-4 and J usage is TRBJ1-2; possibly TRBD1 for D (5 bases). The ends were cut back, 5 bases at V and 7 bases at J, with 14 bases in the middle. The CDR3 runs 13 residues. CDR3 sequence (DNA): TGTGCCAGCAGTACTCCGGGACCGGGTGGCTACACCTTC. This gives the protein CASSTPGPGGYTF.

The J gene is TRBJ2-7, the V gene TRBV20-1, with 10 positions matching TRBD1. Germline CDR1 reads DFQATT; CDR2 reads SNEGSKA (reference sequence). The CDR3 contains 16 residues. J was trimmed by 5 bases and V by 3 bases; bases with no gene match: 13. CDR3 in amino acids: CSARSRDRGLVHEQYF. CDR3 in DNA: TGCAGTGCTAGGTCCCGGGACAGGGGTTTGGTCCACGAGCAGTACTTC.

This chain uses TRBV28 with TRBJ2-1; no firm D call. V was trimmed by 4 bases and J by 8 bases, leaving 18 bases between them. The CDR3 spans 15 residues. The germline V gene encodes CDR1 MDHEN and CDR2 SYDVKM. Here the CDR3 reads CASSSVTRHFDEQFF. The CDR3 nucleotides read TGTGCCAGCAGTTCCGTGACTCGGCACTTTGATGAGCAGTTCTTC.

Written as DNA, the CDR3 is TGTGCCAGCAGTGAGGTGGGGGGCAGGTCTGACGGCTACACCTTC. This gives the protein CASSEVGGRSDGYTF. The rearrangement joins TRBV6-1 to TRBJ1-2, with a tentative D call TRBD1 (6 bases). The germline V gene has CDR1 MNHNS and CDR2 SASEGT. This CDR3 is built from 15 residues. V was shortened by 3 bases and J by 8 bases, with 19 bases between the two germline ends.

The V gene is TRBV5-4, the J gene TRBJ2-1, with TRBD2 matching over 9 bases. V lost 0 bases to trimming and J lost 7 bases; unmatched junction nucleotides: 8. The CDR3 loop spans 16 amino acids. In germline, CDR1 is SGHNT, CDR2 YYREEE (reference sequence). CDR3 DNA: TGTGCCAGCAGCTTGGTAGCAGCGGGGGGTAGGAATGAGCAGTTCTTC. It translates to CASSLVAAGGRNEQFF.

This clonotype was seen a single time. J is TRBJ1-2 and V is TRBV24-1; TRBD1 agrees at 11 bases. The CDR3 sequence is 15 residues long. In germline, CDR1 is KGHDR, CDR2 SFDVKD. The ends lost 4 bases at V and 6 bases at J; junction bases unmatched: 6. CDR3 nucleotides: TGTGCCACCAGTGACCCCGGACAGGGGGCCGATGGCTACACCTTC. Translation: CATSDPGQGADGYTF.

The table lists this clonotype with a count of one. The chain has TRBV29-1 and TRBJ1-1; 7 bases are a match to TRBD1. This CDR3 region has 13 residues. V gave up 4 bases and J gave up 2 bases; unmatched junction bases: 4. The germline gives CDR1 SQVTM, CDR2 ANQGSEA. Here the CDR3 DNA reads TGCAGCGTTGGGGACAGCTCTAACACTGAAGCTTTCTTT. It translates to CSVGDSSNTEAFF.

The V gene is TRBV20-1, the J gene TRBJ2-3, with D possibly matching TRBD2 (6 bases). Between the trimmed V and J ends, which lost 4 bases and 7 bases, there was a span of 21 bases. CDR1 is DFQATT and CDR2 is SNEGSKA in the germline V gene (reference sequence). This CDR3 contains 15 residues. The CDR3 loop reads CSANERVESDHTQYF. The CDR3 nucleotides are TGCAGTGCTAATGAGCGGGTGGAAAGTGATCATACGCAGTATTTT.

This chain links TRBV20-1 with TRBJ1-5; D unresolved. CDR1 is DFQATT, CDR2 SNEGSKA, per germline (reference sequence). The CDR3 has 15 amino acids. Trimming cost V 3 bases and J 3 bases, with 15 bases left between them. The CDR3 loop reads CSASAERPTNQPQHF. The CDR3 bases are TGCAGTGCTAGTGCTGAAAGGCCTACCAATCAGCCCCAGCATTTT.

CDR3 in amino acids: CASSQFEAGRTYEQYF. For the CDR3, the DNA is TGCGCCAGCAGCCAATTCGAGGCCGGTAGGACCTACGAGCAGTACTTC. The chain couples TRBV4-1 to TRBJ2-7; D ambiguous. The V end lost 2 bases, the J end lost 2 bases, and 16 bases lay between the germline ends. The CDR3 contains 16 residues. The germline V gene encodes CDR1 MGHRA and CDR2 YSYEKL.

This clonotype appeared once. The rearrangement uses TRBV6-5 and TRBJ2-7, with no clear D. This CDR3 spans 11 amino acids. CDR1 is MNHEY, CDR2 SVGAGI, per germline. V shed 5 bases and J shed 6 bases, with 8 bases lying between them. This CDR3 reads CASSGRREQYF. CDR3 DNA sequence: TGTGCCAGCAGTGGCCGGCGCGAGCAGTACTTC.